The 20 T cell receptor beta chains below all came from one sample that was sequenced in a study of T-cell reconstitution after alpha-beta-depleted transplantation in children. Unique molecular identifiers were incorporated during preparation of the TCRbeta library. TCRdb redid the calling of the PCR reads with MiXCR, one entry per CDR3 protein. The profile shows fewer than 120,000 distinct CDR3 sequences, 10% of them singletons. Source: PBMCs from the stem cell graft donor, taken from the stem cell graft. These receptors all stem from a human donor who donated a stem cell graft to a child with acute lymphoblastic leukemia.

The sample holds many counts of this clonotype. The gene calls are TRBV28 and TRBJ2-3; D is perhaps TRBD2 (6 bases). This CDR3 region has 14 residues. Germline V gene data show CDR1 as MDHEN and CDR2 as SYDVKM. The V end was cut by 6 bases, the J end by 3 bases, with 13 bases between. DNA of the CDR3: TGTGCCAGCAGAACTAGGAGGGTTACAGATACGCAGTATTTT. The encoded protein is CASRTRRVTDTQYF.

This clonotype was recorded at least ten times. The chain has TRBV15 and TRBJ1-2, with 8 bases aligning to TRBD1. CDR3 length: 17 amino acids. Per the germline V gene, CDR1 is LNHNV and CDR2 is YYDKDF (reference sequence). V was clipped by 4 bases and J by 4 bases; unmatched bases: 14. The CDR3 loop is CATSKTKTGANSYGYTF. The CDR3 DNA follows: TGTGCCACCAGCAAAACTAAGACAGGGGCCAACTCCTATGGCTACACCTTC.

This clonotype has ten or more counts. This rearrangement joins TRBV24-1 to TRBJ2-7, with unresolved D. The CDR3 spans 13 residues. Germline V gene data show CDR1 as KGHDR and CDR2 as SFDVKD. V lost 0 bases, J lost 7 bases, and 9 bases lay in between. This chain's CDR3 is CATSDLDDKEQYF. CDR3 coding DNA: TGTGCCACCAGTGATTTGGACGACAAAGAGCAGTACTTC.

This clonotype was observed a handful of times. V usage is TRBV11-2 and J usage is TRBJ2-2, with 11 bases lining up with TRBD1. The CDR3 extends over 11 amino acids. Germline CDR1 and CDR2: SGHAT and FQNNGV. CDR3 sequence reads: CGTGGPGELFF. DNA of the CDR3: TGTGGGACAGGGGGCCCCGGGGAGCTGTTTTTT.

Ten or more counts support this clonotype. V is TRBV9 and J is TRBJ2-3; D gene ambiguous. The germline V and J ends were trimmed by 4 bases and 1 base, with 16 bases remaining between them. Germline loops: CDR1 SGDLS, CDR2 YYNGEE. CDR3 length: 16 residues. The CDR3 DNA sequence: TGTGCCAGCAGCCCCTCGATTCTTGGAGGCACAGATACGCAGTATTTT. Encoded protein: CASSPSILGGTDTQYF.

Of note for this clonotype: A read error may be the cause here, since a much bigger clone is one base away. The chain couples TRBV5-1 to TRBJ2-5; D gene uncertain. The CDR3 extends over 11 amino acids. CDR1 is SGHRS and CDR2 is YFSETQ in the germline V gene. Here the CDR3 DNA reads TGCGCCGGCAGATCTAGGGAGACCCAGTACTTC. Its translation is CAGRSRETQYF.

This clonotype was seen ten or more times. J is TRBJ2-6 and V is TRBV27; maybe TRBD1 (6 bases). CDR3 length: 16 residues. V was pared by 2 bases and J by 1 base, with 9 bases between. Germline V CDR1 and CDR2: MNHEY, SMNVEV (reference sequence). CDR3 region: CASSLTQGSGANVLTF. CDR3 in DNA: TGTGCCAGCAGTTTAACACAGGGATCTGGGGCCAACGTCCTGACTTTC. The variable domain in full, completed from reference TRBV27 and TRBJ2-6, reads EAQVTQNPRYLITVTGKKLTVTCSQNMNHEYMSWYRQDPGLGLRQIYYSMNVEVTDKGDVPEGYKVSRKEKRNFPLILESPSPNQTSLYFCASSLTQGSGANVLTFGAGSRLTVL.

This clonotype has ten or more counts. The rearrangement links TRBV5-1 to TRBJ2-7; 8 bases agree with TRBD1. Germline loops: CDR1 SGHRS, CDR2 YFSETQ. The CDR3 has 16 amino acids. The trim removed 4 bases at V and 1 base at J, leaving 10 bases unmatched. The CDR3 sequence: CASSPTTGQVSYEQYF. CDR3 coding DNA: TGCGCCAGCAGCCCTACCACGGGACAGGTGTCCTACGAGCAGTACTTC.

This clonotype was recorded many times. The rearrangement joins TRBV20-1 to TRBJ1-2, with 7 bases identical to TRBD1. Trimming took 0 bases from V and 8 from J; bases not matched to a gene: 6. CDR3 size: 13 residues. The germline CDR1 and CDR2 sequences are DFQATT and SNEGSKA (reference sequence). The CDR3 nucleotides read TGCAGTGCTAGAGATTCGGACAGGCGCGGCTACACCTTC. Translated: CSARDSDRRGYTF.

This clonotype was detected ten times or more. The chain employs TRBV7-2 and TRBJ2-7; D might be TRBD2 (6 bases). This CDR3 region has 14 residues. V shed 1 base and J shed 3 bases, with 10 bases lying between them. CDR1 SGHTA and CDR2 FQGNSA come from the germline V gene. Here the CDR3 DNA reads TGTGCCAGCAGCTTAGGGGGGGATCTCTACGAGCAGTACTTC. It specifies CASSLGGDLYEQYF.

This clonotype showed up many times. V gene TRBV29-1 combines with J gene TRBJ1-2; D remains unclear. CDR3 length: 13 amino acids. CDR1 is SQVTM, CDR2 ANQGSEA, per germline. The CDR3 DNA reads as TGCGGCAGCCCTGACGGCGAGAACTATGGCTACACCTTC. Protein: CGSPDGENYGYTF.

This clonotype was detected ten times or more. The CDR3 DNA reads TGTGCCAGCAGTGCGAGTACCAATCAGCCCCAGCATTTT. Translated, it gives CASSASTNQPQHF. V and J are TRBV12-3 or TRBV12-4 and TRBJ1-5; no reliable D call. This CDR3 has 13 residues. V was shortened by 5 bases and J by 3 bases, with 8 bases between the two germline ends.

This clonotype was recorded at least ten times. J is TRBJ2-1 and V is TRBV5-1, with D hard to call. Trimming removed 4 bases from V and 7 bases from J, with 9 bases in between. This CDR3 is built from 12 residues. Germline loops: CDR1 SGHRS, CDR2 YFSETQ. CDR3 amino acids: CASSQLKNEQFF. In DNA, the CDR3 is TGCGCCAGCAGCCAACTAAAAAATGAGCAGTTCTTC. Together with reference TRBV5-1 and TRBJ2-1, the CDR3 gives the full variable domain: KAGVTQTPRYLIKTRGQQVTLSCSPISGHRSVSWYQQTPGQGLQFLFEYFSETQRNKGNFPGRFSGRQFSNSRSEMNVSTLELGDSALYLCASSQLKNEQFFGPGTRLTVL.

This clonotype has ten or more counts. The V call is TRBV4-2, the J call TRBJ2-7; 12 nucleotides match TRBD2. The V segment lost 0 bases and the J segment 8 bases; nucleotides outside the gene matches: 14. This CDR3 spans 18 amino acids. Per the germline V gene, CDR1 is LGHNA and CDR2 is YNFKEQ. CDR3 region: CASSQDRSSGGALSKQYF. As DNA, the CDR3 is TGTGCCAGCAGCCAAGATCGTTCTAGCGGGGGGGCCCTATCGAAGCAGTACTTC.

This clonotype was detected ten times or more. The gene calls are TRBV20-1 and TRBJ2-2; 7 bases map to TRBD2. V lost 1 base, J lost 6 bases, and 2 bases stayed unmatched. CDR1 and CDR2 from the germline V gene are DFQATT and SNEGSKA (reference sequence). The CDR3 has 13 residues. This chain's CDR3 is CSARVGGAGELFF. Written as DNA, the CDR3 is TGCAGTGCTAGAGTGGGGGGGGCCGGGGAGCTGTTTTTT.

In this sample, this clonotype turned up many times. The chain employs TRBV5-1 and TRBJ1-5; D not certain. The V end lost 4 bases, the J end lost 1 base, and 15 bases lay between the germline ends. Germline CDR1 reads SGHRS; CDR2 reads YFSETQ. This CDR3 is built from 16 residues. CDR3 protein: CASSPSGGTSNQPQHF. The CDR3 DNA is TGCGCCAGCAGCCCTTCGGGAGGAACCAGCAATCAGCCCCAGCATTTT.

This clonotype has ten or more counts. This rearrangement joins TRBV3-1 to TRBJ1-1; perhaps TRBD1 as D (5 bases). V gave up 4 bases and J gave up 3 bases, with 12 bases separating them. CDR1 and CDR2 (germline): LGHDT, YNNKEL (reference sequence). This CDR3 spans 14 amino acids. The CDR3 region has the DNA TGTGCCAGCAGCCTCCGTGGGGGTTACACTGAAGCTTTCTTT. Its translation: CASSLRGGYTEAFF.

This clonotype was recorded at least ten times. This rearrangement joins TRBV24-1 to TRBJ2-2, with D unclear. The CDR3 is 15 residues long. In germline, CDR1 is KGHDR, CDR2 SFDVKD. The V gene lost 3 bases and the J gene lost 3 bases, with 10 bases spanning the gap. The CDR3 bases are TGTGCCACCAGTGATGCAAGGTCGGACACCGGGGAGCTGTTTTTT. It translates to CATSDARSDTGELFF.

This clonotype was observed many times. The V gene is TRBV27, the J gene TRBJ2-1; D might be TRBD1 (5 bases). CDR3 length: 14 residues. V shed 3 bases and J shed 5 bases, with 11 bases lying between them. Germline-derived CDR1 and CDR2 are MNHEY and SMNVEV (reference sequence). CDR3 sequence reads: CASSFAGRNNEQFF. CDR3 sequence (DNA): TGTGCCAGCAGTTTCGCAGGGCGGAACAATGAGCAGTTCTTC.

This clonotype was counted at least ten times. This chain links TRBV7-2 with TRBJ2-7; D tentatively reads TRBD1 or TRBD2 (6 bases each). The CDR3 totals 16 residues. V lost 0 bases and J 5 bases, leaving 17 bases between the germline ends. Germline assignment: CDR1 SGHTA and CDR2 FQGNSA. CDR3 region: CASSLAGLRGENEQYF. In nucleotides, the CDR3 is TGTGCCAGCAGCTTAGCTGGCCTGAGGGGGGAAAACGAGCAGTACTTC.